Below are 4 T cell receptor beta chains sequenced from a single sample in a study of OX40 agonist ivuxolimab in advanced cancers. Clones were read by immunoSEQ multiplex PCR, and TCRdb kept only the in-frame ones, dropping some. The table lists roughly 77,000 clones, 85% to 95% of them singletons. The specimen was CD4+ or CD8+ T cells sorted from blood, collected in a trial of the OX40 agonist ivuxolimab. The receptors originated from an adult with an advanced solid tumor such as melanoma, head and neck, liver or kidney cancer.

The chain combines TRBV5-4 with TRBJ2-7; possibly TRBD1 for D (8 bases). The CDR3 consists of 15 residues. CDR1 SGHNT and CDR2 YYREEE come from the germline V gene (reference sequence). The germline V and J ends were trimmed by 4 bases and 6 bases, with 20 bases remaining between them. In DNA, the CDR3 is TGTGCCAGCAGCCGGGAGGACAGGGAGTACGCCGAGCAGTACTTC. Its translation is CASSREDREYAEQYF.

This clone has a single count. This chain connects TRBV4-1 to TRBJ1-2; D ambiguous. V was shortened by 0 bases and J by 1 base, with 12 bases between the two germline ends. Germline V lookup: CDR1 MGHRA, CDR2 YSYEKL. The CDR3 is made up of 16 amino acids. Here the CDR3 reads CASSQEPPGFNYGYTF. For the CDR3, the DNA is TGCGCCAGCAGCCAAGAGCCCCCAGGTTTTAACTATGGCTACACCTTC.

This sequence joins TRBV5-1 and TRBJ2-7; 9 bases fit TRBD2. The CDR3 has 16 residues. J gave up 3 bases and V 0 bases, and 7 bases lay outside the gene matches. Germline CDR1 SGHRS, CDR2 YFSETQ. DNA of the CDR3: TGCGCCAGCAGCTTGGATTTAGCGGGGGCCGACTACGAGCAGTACTTC. This gives the protein CASSLDLAGADYEQYF.

The count of this clone is one. The gene calls are TRBV15 and TRBJ1-5; D remains ambiguous. This CDR3 contains 14 residues. Germline-derived CDR1 and CDR2 are LNHNV and YYDKDF (reference sequence). Trimming cost V 0 bases and J 0 bases, with 3 bases left between them. CDR3 protein: CATSRDLSNQPQHF. In DNA, the CDR3 is TGTGCCACCAGCAGAGATCTTAGCAATCAGCCCCAGCATTTT.